This TCR beta chain was identified during a study of blood T cell repertoires in COVID-19. In the original workflow: Amplifying reference gene primers gave estimates of nucleated cell counts. Only in-frame clones appear in the TCRdb table, and some are missing; sequencing was by immunoSEQ multiplex PCR. The V and J calls and the clone size are those of that table, but D and trimming were determined from the DNA. The sample shows tens of thousands of clones, around 84% of them seen only once. Germline lookup yields CDR1 SGHRS and CDR2 YFSETQ. V was clipped by 4 bases and J by 6 bases, with 13 bases between them. The CDR3 runs to 14 residues.

The sample consisted of peripheral blood. This clonotype was sampled from a man aged 50-59 years with acute or convalescent COVID-19. The rearrangement joins TRBV5-1 to TRBJ2-2; tentatively, D is TRBD1 (6 bases). The CDR3 region is CASSEQGWPGELFF. CDR3 DNA sequence: TGCGCCAGCAGCGAACAGGGTTGGCCCGGGGAGCTGTTTTTT.